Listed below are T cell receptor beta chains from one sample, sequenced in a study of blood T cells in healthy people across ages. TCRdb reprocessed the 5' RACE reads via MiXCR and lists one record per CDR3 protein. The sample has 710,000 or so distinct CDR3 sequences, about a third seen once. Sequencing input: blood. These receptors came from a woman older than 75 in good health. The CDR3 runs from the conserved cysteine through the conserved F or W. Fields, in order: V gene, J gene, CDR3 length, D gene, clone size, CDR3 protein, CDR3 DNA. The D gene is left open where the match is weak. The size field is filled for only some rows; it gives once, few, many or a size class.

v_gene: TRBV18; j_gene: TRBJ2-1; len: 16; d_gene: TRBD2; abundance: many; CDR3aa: CASSPPASGALSEQFF; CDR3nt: TGTGCCAGCTCACCCCCGGCTAGCGGTGCCCTCAGTGAGCAGTTCTTC
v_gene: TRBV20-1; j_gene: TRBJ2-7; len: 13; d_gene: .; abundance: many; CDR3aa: CSAPGEGTYEQYF; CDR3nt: TGCAGTGCCCCAGGAGAGGGAACCTACGAGCAGTACTTC
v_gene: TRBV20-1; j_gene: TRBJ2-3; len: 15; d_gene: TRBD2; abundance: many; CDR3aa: CSAPFGGVTTDTQYF; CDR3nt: TGCAGTGCCCCCTTTGGGGGGGTGACTACAGATACGCAGTATTTT
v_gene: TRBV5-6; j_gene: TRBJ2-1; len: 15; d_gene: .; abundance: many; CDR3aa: CASSLAGGVLGEQFF; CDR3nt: TGTGCCAGCAGCTTGGCCGGGGGCGTACTAGGAGAGCAGTTCTTC
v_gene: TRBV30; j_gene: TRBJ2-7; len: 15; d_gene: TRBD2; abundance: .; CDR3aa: CAWSVLAGGGNEQYF; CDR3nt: TGTGCCTGGAGTGTATTGGCGGGGGGGGGGAATGAGCAGTACTTC
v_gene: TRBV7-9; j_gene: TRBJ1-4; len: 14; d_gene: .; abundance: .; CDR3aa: CASSPTGKDEKLFF; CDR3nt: TGTGCCAGCAGCCCGACAGGCAAGGATGAAAAACTGTTTTTT
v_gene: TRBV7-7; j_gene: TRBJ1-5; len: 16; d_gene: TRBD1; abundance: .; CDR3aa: CASGPTTGNSNRPQHF; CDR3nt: TGTGCCAGCGGCCCCACGACAGGGAATAGCAATCGGCCCCAGCATTTT
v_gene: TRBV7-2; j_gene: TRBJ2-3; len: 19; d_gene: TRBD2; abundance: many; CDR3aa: CASSLATAGGPLSTDTQYF; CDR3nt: TGTGCCAGCAGCTTAGCGACGGCGGGGGGACCTCTTAGCACAGATACGCAGTATTTT
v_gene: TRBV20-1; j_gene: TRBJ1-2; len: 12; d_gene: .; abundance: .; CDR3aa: CSVGTTVYGYTF; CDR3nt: TGCAGTGTCGGGACCACCGTCTATGGCTACACCTTC
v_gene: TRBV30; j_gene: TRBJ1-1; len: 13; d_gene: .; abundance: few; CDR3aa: CAWSASSGMGAFF; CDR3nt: TGTGCCTGGAGTGCATCCAGTGGGATGGGAGCTTTCTTT
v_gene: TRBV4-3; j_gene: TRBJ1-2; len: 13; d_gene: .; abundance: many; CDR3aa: CASSQGAGLGYTF; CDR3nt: TGCGCCAGCAGCCAAGGGGCAGGATTAGGCTACACCTTC
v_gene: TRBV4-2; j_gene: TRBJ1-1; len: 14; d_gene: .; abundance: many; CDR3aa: CASSQDPVNTEAFF; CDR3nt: TGTGCCAGCAGCCAAGATCCGGTGAACACTGAAGCTTTCTTT
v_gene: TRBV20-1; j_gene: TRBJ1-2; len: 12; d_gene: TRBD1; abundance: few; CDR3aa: CSAVRQGYGYTF; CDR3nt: TGCAGTGCCGTTAGACAGGGTTATGGCTACACCTTC
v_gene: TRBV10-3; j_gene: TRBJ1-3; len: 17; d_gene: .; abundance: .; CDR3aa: CAISEFKQVGPGNTIYF; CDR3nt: TGTGCCATCAGTGAGTTTAAACAGGTTGGGCCTGGAAACACCATATATTTT
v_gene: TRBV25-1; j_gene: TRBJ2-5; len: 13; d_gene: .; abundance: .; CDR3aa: CASSIEIKETQYF; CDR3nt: TGTGCCAGCAGTATTGAGATAAAAGAGACCCAGTACTTC
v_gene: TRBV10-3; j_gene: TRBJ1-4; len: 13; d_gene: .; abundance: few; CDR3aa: CAIREGVQEKLFF; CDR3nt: TGTGCCATCAGGGAGGGGGTGCAAGAAAAACTGTTTTTT
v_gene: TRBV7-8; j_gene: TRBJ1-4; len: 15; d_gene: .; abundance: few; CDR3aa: CASSLGVGINEKLFF; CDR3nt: TGTGCCAGCAGCTTAGGTGTAGGGATTAATGAAAAACTGTTTTTT
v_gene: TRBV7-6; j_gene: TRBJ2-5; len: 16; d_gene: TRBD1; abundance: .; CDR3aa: CASSFRQGSRQETQYF; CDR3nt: TGTGCCAGCAGCTTCCGACAGGGATCGCGCCAAGAGACCCAGTACTTC
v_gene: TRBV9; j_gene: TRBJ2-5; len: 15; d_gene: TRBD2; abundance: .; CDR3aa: CASSVGLADQETQYF; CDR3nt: TGTGCCAGCAGCGTTGGACTAGCGGACCAAGAGACCCAGTACTTC
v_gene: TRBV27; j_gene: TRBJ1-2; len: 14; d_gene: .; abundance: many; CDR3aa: CASSYGTLNSGYTF; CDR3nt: TGTGCCAGCAGTTACGGGACGCTGAATTCTGGCTACACCTTC
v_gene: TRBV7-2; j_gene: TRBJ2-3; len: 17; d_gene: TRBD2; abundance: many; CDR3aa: CASSPPGTSGGLDTQYF; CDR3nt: TGTGCCAGCAGCCCACCAGGGACTAGCGGGGGCCTTGATACGCAGTATTTT
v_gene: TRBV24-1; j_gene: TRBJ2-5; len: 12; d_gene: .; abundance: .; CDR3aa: CATSETSAAWYF; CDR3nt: TGCGCCACCAGCGAGACATCCGCCGCTTGGTACTTC
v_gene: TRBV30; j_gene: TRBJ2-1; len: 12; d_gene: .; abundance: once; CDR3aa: CASRTDYNEQFF; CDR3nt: TGTGCCTCAAGGACAGATTACAATGAGCAGTTCTTC
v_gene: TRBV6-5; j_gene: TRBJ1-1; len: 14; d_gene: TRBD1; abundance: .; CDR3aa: CASTRGQPSTEAFF; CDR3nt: TGTGCCAGCACCCGGGGACAGCCGAGCACTGAAGCTTTCTTT
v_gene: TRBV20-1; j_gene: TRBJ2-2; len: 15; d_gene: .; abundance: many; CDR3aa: CSARRTAGGTGELFF; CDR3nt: TGCAGTGCAAGAAGGACAGCGGGTGGGACCGGGGAGCTGTTTTTT
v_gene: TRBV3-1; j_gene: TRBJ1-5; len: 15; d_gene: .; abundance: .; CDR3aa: CASSQPRASNQPQHF; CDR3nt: TGTGCCAGCAGCCAACCCAGGGCCAGCAATCAGCCCCAGCATTTT
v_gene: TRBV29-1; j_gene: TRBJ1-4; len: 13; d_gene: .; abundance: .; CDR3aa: CSAQQGPNEKLFF; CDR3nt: TGCAGCGCCCAACAGGGTCCTAATGAAAAACTGTTTTTT
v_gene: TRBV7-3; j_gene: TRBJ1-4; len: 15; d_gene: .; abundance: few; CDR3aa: CASSPTDSTNEKLFF; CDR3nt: TGTGCCAGCAGCCCCACGGACTCAACTAATGAAAAACTGTTTTTT
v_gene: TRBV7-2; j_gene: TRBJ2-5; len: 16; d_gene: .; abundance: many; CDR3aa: CASSLSRAGRGETQYF; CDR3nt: TGTGCCAGCAGCTTATCCCGGGCGGGGCGAGGGGAGACCCAGTACTTC
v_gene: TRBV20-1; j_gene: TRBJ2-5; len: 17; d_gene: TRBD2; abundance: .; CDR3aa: CSASFPTSGGQEETQYF; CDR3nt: TGCAGTGCTAGCTTTCCGACTAGCGGGGGGCAGGAAGAGACCCAGTACTTC
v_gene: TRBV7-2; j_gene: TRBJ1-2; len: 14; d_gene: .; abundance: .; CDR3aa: CASSLSGDRDGYTF; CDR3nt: TGTGCCAGCAGCTTATCAGGGGATAGAGATGGCTACACCTTC
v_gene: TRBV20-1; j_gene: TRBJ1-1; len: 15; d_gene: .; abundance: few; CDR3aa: CSALPGHLMNTEAFF; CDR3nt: TGCAGTGCTCTCCCGGGACATCTCATGAACACTGAAGCTTTCTTT
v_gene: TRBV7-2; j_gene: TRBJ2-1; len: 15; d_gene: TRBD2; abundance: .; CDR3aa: CASSLGLATYNEQFF; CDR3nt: TGTGCCAGCAGCCTCGGACTAGCGACCTACAATGAGCAGTTCTTC
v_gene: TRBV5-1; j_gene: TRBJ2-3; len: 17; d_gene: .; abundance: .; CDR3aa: CASSPIRNRGATDTQYF; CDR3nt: TGCGCCAGCAGCCCGATCAGGAATCGGGGGGCCACAGATACGCAGTATTTT
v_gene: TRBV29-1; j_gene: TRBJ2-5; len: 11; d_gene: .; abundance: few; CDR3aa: CRGGGGETQYF; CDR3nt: TGCAGAGGAGGGGGCGGGGAGACCCAGTACTTC
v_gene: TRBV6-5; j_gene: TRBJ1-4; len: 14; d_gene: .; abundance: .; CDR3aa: CASSYSRAVEELFF; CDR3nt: TGTGCCAGCAGTTACTCGAGAGCGGTTGAGGAACTGTTTTTT
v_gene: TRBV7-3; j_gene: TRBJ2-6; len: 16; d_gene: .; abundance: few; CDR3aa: CAGSPTGDSGANVLTF; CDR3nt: TGTGCCGGCAGTCCTACAGGCGACTCTGGGGCCAACGTCCTGACTTTC
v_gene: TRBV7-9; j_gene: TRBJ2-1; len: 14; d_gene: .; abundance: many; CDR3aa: CASSPQSGLDEQFF; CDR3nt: TGTGCCAGCAGCCCCCAGAGCGGGTTAGATGAGCAGTTCTTC
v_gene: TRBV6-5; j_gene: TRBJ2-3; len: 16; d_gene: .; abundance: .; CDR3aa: CANSYRTGTGTDTQYF; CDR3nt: TGTGCCAACAGTTACCGCACAGGGACCGGCACAGATACGCAGTATTTT
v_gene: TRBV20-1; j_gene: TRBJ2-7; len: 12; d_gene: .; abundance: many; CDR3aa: CSARQGIYEQYF; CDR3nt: TGCAGTGCTAGACAGGGTATCTACGAGCAGTACTTC
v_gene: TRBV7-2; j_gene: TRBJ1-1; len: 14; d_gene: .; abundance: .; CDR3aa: CASSSGPGSTEAFF; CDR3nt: TGTGCCAGCAGCTCCGGTCCAGGTTCCACTGAAGCTTTCTTT
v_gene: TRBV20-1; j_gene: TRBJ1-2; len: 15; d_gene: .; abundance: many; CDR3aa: CSARDPRPGLRGYTF; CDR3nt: TGCAGTGCTAGAGATCCCCGGCCAGGTTTAAGAGGCTACACCTTC
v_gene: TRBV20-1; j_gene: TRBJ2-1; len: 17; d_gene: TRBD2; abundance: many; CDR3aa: CSARDLAGAKAYNEQFF; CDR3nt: TGCAGTGCTAGAGATCTAGCGGGGGCTAAGGCCTACAATGAGCAGTTCTTC
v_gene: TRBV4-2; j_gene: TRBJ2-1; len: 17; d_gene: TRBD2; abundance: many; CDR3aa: CASSQKIRSGGAGEQFF; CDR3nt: TGTGCCAGCAGCCAGAAGATCAGAAGCGGGGGGGCGGGAGAGCAGTTCTTC
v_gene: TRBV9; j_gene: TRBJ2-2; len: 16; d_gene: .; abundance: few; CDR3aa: CASSVGDTTNTGELFF; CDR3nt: TGTGCCAGCAGCGTAGGGGACACCACGAACACCGGGGAGCTGTTTTTT
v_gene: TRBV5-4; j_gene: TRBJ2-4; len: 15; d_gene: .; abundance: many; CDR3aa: CASSEGRTAKNIQYF; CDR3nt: TGTGCCAGCAGCGAGGGACGGACAGCCAAAAACATTCAGTACTTC